These T cell receptor beta chains were read from a single sample in a study of kidney transplant recipient with SARS-CoV-2 infection. One entry per CDR3 protein results from TCRdb running MiXCR on the reads. This table holds roughly 230,000 distinct CDR3 sequences, about 28% found once. The sample in question was a blood sample, obtained at baseline and on day 111 from a kidney transplant recipient. These TCRs come from a male patient in his thirties who had COVID-19 and was a kidney transplant recipient. Some of the T cells might come from the graft donor. CDR3s leave out the opening cysteine and the closing phenylalanine or tryptophan. The order of the fields is V gene, CDR3 protein.

>TRBV27
ASSSKVFDLVKNYEQY
>TRBV5-1
ASSIKQGTEAF
>TRBV14
ASSLQGASNTEAF
>TRBV18
ASTLASDWNSPPH
>TRBV12-2
ASRERMTPRKTYGYT
>TRBV2
ASNFPGQGFGYT
>TRBV7-9
ASSLAGENTEAF
>TRBV5-1
ASSLDGTGELF
>TRBV12-3/TRBV12-4
ASSLHSLEAF
>TRBV4-2
ASSQERVDSYEQY
>TRBV5-4
ASSGRTGGVWKPQH
>TRBV6-5
ASSLQGGTDTQY
>TRBV5-1
ASSLPGLSLNNEQF
>TRBV19
ASSIGGGDTDTQY
>TRBV16
ASSRGRVVRKTYGYT
>TRBV2
ASEDRVLNTEAF
>TRBV9
ASADGGGTDTQY
>TRBV20-1
SAVDDSKLHNEQF
>TRBV6-4
ASSSFSSHGKTYGYT
>TRBV7-9
ASSLGSGARGYT
>TRBV6-5
ATKSRARGDEQY
>TRBV12-3/TRBV12-4
ASSIQDTTEAF